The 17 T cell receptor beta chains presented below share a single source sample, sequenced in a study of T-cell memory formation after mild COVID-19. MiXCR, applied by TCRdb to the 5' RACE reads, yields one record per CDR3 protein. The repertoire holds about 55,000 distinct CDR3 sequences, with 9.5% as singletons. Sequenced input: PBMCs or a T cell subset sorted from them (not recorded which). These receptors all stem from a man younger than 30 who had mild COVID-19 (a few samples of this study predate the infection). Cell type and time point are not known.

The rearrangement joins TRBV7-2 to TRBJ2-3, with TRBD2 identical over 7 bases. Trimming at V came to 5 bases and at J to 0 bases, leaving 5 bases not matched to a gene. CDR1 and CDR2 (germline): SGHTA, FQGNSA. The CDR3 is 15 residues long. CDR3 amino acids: CASSPRRGSTDTQYF. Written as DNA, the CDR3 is TGTGCCAGCAGCCCTCGGCGGGGGAGCACAGATACGCAGTATTTT.

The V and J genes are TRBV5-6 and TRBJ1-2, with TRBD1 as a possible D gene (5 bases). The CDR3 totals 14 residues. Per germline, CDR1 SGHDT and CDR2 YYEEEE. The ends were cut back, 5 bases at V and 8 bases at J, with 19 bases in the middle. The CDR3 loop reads CASSPFFQGAGYTF. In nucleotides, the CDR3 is TGTGCCAGCAGTCCCTTTTTCCAGGGCGCGGGCTACACCTTC.

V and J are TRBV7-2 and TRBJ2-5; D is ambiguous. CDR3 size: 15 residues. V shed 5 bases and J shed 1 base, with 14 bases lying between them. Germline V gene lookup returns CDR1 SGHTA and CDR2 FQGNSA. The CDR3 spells CASSRASTTQETQYF. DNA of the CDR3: TGTGCCAGCAGCCGGGCGTCGACGACCCAAGAGACCCAGTACTTC.

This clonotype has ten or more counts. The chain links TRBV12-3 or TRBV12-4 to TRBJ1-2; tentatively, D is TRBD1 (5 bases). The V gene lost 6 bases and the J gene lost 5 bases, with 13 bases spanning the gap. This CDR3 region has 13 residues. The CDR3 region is CASSPGTDYGYTF. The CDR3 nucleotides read TGTGCCAGCAGCCCAGGGACGGATTATGGCTACACCTTC.

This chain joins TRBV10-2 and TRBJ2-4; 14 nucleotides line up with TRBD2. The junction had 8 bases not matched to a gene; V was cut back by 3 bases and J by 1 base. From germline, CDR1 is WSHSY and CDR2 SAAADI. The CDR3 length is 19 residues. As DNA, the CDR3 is TGCGCCAGCAGTGACCTCCACGGACTAGCGGGGGGCGCCAAAAACATTCAGTACTTC. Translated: CASSDLHGLAGGAKNIQYF.

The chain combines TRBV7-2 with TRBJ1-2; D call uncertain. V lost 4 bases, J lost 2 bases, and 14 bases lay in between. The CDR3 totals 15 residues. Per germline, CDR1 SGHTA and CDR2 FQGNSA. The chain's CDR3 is CASSSDDNGNYGYTF. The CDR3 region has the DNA TGTGCCAGCAGCTCGGACGATAATGGGAACTATGGCTACACCTTC.

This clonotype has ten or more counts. The CDR3 DNA sequence: TGCAGTGCTAAACCATCAGGACAGGACGCCGGGGAGCTGTTTTTT. This gives the protein CSAKPSGQDAGELFF. The chain joins TRBV20-1 to TRBJ2-2; 7 nucleotides match TRBD1. The CDR3 covers 15 residues. Germline values: CDR1 DFQATT, CDR2 SNEGSKA (reference sequence). V was pared by 4 bases and J by 6 bases, with 11 bases of the junction left unmatched.

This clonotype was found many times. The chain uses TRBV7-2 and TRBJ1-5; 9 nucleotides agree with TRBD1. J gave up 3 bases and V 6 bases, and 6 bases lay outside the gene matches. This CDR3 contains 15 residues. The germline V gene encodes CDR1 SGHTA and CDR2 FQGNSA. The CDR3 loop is CASSRYRGPNQPQHF. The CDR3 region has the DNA TGTGCCAGCAGTCGTTACAGGGGGCCCAATCAGCCCCAGCATTTT.

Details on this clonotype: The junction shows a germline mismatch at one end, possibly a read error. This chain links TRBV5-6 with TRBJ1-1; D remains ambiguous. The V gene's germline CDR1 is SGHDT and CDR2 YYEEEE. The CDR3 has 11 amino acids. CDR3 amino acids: CASSLAPRVSF. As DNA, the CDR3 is TGTGCCAGCAGCTTGGCCCCTCGGGTGAGCTTT.

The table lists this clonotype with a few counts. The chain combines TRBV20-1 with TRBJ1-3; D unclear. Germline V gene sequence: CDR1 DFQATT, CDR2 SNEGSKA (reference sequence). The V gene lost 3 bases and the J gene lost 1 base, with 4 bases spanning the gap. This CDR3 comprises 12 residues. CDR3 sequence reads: CSARSSGNTIYF. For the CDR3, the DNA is TGCAGTGCTAGGAGTTCTGGAAACACCATATATTTT.

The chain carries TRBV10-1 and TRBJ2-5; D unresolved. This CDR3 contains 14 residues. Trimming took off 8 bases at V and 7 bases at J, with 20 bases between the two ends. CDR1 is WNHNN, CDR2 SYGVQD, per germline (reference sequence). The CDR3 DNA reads TGCGCCAGCTTGGGTGATCCCGGTGGTGGGACCCAGTACTTC. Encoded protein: CASLGDPGGGTQYF.

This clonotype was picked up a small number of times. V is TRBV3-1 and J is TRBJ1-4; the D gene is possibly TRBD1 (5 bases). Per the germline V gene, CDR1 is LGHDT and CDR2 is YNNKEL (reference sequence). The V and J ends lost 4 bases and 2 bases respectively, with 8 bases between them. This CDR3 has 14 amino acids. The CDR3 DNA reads TGTGCCAGCAGCCGGCGGGGGACTAATGAAAAACTGTTTTTT. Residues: CASSRRGTNEKLFF.

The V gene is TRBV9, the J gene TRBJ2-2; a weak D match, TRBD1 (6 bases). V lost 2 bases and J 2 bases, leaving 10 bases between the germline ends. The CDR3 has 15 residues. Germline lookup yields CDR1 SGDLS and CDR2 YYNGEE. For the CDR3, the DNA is TGTGCCAGCAGCGTGAGCAGGGGAAACACCGGGGAGCTGTTTTTT. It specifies CASSVSRGNTGELFF.

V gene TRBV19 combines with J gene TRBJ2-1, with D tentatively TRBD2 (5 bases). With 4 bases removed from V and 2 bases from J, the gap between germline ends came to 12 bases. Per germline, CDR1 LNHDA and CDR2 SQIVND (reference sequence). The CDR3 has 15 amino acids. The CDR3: CASSTGLAAYNEQFF. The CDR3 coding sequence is TGTGCCAGTAGTACTGGGCTAGCAGCCTACAATGAGCAGTTCTTC.

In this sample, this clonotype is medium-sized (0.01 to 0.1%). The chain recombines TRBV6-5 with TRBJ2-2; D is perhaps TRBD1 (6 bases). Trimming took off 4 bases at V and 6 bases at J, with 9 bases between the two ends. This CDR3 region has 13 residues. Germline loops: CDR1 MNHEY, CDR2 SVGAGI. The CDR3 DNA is TGTGCCAGCAGTTCTCAGGGGTCCGGGGAGCTGTTTTTT. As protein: CASSSQGSGELFF.

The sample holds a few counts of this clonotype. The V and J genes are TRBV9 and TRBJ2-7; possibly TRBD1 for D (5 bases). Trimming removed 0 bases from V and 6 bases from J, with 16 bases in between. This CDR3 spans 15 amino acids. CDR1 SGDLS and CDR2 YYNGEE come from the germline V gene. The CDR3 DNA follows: TGTGCCAGCAGCGTAGGGGGTGACAGACTCCTCGAGCAGTACTTC. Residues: CASSVGGDRLLEQYF. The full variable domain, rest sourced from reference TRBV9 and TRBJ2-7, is DSGVTQTPKHLITATGQRVTLRCSPRSGDLSVYWYQQSLDQGLQFLIQYYNGEERAKGNILERFSAQQFPDLHSELNLSSLELGDSALYFCASSVGGDRLLEQYFGPGTRLTVT.

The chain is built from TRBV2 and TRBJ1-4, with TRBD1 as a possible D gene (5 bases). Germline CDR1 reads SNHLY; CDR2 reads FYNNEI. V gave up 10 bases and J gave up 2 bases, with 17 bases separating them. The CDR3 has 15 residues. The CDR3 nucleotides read TGTGCCACCAAGACTCCTGGGACGACTAATGAAAAACTGTTTTTT. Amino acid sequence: CATKTPGTTNEKLFF.